Ten or more counts support the clone carrying this TCR beta chain. V gave up 0 bases and J gave up 1 base, with 6 bases separating them. The length of the CDR3 is 15 residues. Germline V gene lookup returns CDR1 LGHNA and CDR2 YNFKEQ. This sample was taken from a study of beta chain features in type 1 diabetes. The study reverse transcribed the entire isolated RNA, so it sequenced expressed TCRB transcripts. Here immunoSEQ multiplex PCR was the method, and the copy in TCRdb shows in-frame clones only, minus some. The data show tens of thousands of clones, with 25% to 35% seen just once and 0.4% to 0.45% held by the top ten. Sort purity for all populations was recorded as exceeding 98%.

Material: stem cell memory CD4+ T cells from blood. The chain joins TRBV4-2 to TRBJ2-2, with a tentative D call TRBD1 (6 bases). This clonotype was obtained from a woman under 30 in good health. The CDR3 region is CASSQETGNTGELFF. In DNA form, the CDR3 reads TGTGCCAGCAGCCAAGAGACAGGGAACACCGGGGAGCTGTTTTTT.